Shown below are 8 T cell receptor beta chains from a single sample sequenced in a study of blood T cells in healthy people across ages. The authors ran a second PCR of roughly 7 to 11 cycles using a sample-barcoded 5' primer and a J-beta primer mix. Using its own MiXCR run on the 5' RACE reads, TCRdb lists one record per CDR3 protein. The table has roughly 1.6 million distinct CDR3 sequences, 30% to 35% seen once. Material for sequencing was blood. The receptors here all came from a woman aged 30 to 39 in good health.

There are a few counts of this clonotype. V usage is TRBV9 and J usage is TRBJ2-5; D unresolved. The J call may be incorrect, as the DNA end agrees better with TRBJ2-7. The CDR3 contains 15 residues. Germline assignment: CDR1 SGDLS and CDR2 YYNGEE. The CDR3 DNA sequence: TGTGCCAGCAGCGTAGGGGTGGAAGACCTCTACGAGCAGTACTTC. The encoded protein is CASSVGVEDLYEQYF.

This sequence joins TRBV7-8 and TRBJ2-1, with 11 bases that match TRBD2. Germline loops: CDR1 SGHVS, CDR2 FQNEAQ. V shed 3 bases, J shed 13 bases, and the junction held 14 bases outside the gene matches. This CDR3 has 16 residues. The CDR3 DNA is TGTGCCAGCAGCTTGGGTAGCGGGGGGGCCTGGGAGACCCAGTTCTTC. Translation: CASSLGSGGAWETQFF.

This clonotype was picked up a small number of times. The chain uses TRBV7-2 and TRBJ2-1, with a possible D match to TRBD2 (5 bases). Trimming took off 5 bases at V and 9 bases at J, with 20 bases between the two ends. The CDR3 spans 15 residues. Germline V gene sequence: CDR1 SGHTA, CDR2 FQGNSA. The DNA for the CDR3 is TGTGCCAGCAGCGAAACCGGGCCACCCGCGGGTGAGCAGTTCTTC. Its protein product is CASSETGPPAGEQFF.

This clonotype was detected only a few times. The chain employs TRBV5-1 and TRBJ2-7, with 10 positions matching TRBD1. Looked up from germline, CDR1 is SGHRS and CDR2 is YFSETQ. The CDR3 runs to 14 residues. Trimming cost V 2 bases and J 5 bases; bases outside gene matches: 4. The CDR3 nucleotides are TGCGCCAGCAGCTTAGGGACAGGGGTACACGAGCAGTACTTC. This encodes CASSLGTGVHEQYF.

This clonotype was seen only once. The chain carries TRBV18 and TRBJ2-2, with D unresolved. The CDR3 has 16 amino acids. Looked up from germline, CDR1 is KGHSH and CDR2 is LQKENI. Trimming removed 5 bases at V and 0 bases at J, with 13 bases between. CDR3 sequence: CASSSLRSPNTGELFF. DNA for the CDR3: TGTGCCAGCTCATCACTCAGGTCCCCGAACACCGGGGAGCTGTTTTTT.

The chain recombines TRBV28 with TRBJ1-2; D perhaps matches TRBD1 (5 bases). CDR1 is MDHEN, CDR2 SYDVKM, per germline. This CDR3 spans 13 amino acids. With 9 bases removed from V and 4 bases from J, the gap between germline ends came to 15 bases. The CDR3 sequence: CASLRGGVYGYTF. CDR3 bases: TGTGCCAGTCTACGCGGGGGGGTCTATGGCTACACCTTC.

This rearrangement joins TRBV11-2 to TRBJ2-5; 13 bases are shared with TRBD2. The J call is uncertain, as TRBJ2-7 better fits the DNA end. This CDR3 has 15 amino acids. Germline V gene lookup returns CDR1 SGHAT and CDR2 FQNNGV. The CDR3 bases are TGTGCCAGCAGCCCCGGACTAGCGGGAGTAACCGAGCAGTACTTC. Translated: CASSPGLAGVTEQYF.

A note on this clonotype: At one of its ends the junction is not consistent with the germline gene, which may arise from a read error. V and J are TRBV28 and TRBJ2-7; TRBD2 agrees at 8 bases. The CDR3 totals 14 residues. Germline V gene sequence: CDR1 MDHEN, CDR2 SYDVKM. The CDR3 nucleotides read TGTGCCGGCAGTTTCGGGACTAGCTCCTACGAGCAGTACTTC. It is translated as CAGSFGTSSYEQYF.